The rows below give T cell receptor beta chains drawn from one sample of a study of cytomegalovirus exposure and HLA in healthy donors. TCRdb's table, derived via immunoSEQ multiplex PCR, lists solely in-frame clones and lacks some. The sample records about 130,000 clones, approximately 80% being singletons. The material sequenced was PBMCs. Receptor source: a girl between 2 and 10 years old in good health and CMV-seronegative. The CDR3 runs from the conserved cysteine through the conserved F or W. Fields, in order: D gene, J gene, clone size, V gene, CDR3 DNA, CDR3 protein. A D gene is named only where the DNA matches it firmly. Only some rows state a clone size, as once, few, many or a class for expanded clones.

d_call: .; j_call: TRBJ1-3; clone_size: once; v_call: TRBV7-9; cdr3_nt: TGTGCCAGCAGCTTTGTGGTCCTCGAGGGTTTAGCCTCTGGAAACACCATATATTTT; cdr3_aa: CASSFVVLEGLASGNTIYF
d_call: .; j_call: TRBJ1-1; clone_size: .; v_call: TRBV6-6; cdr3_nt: TGTGCCAGCAGGTCCACAGAGCAAGGGGTCTACGCTGAAGCTTTCTTT; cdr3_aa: CASRSTEQGVYAEAFF
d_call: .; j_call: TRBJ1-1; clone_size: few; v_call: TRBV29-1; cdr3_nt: TGCAGCGTTGAGTTGTACGCTAAGAACACTGAAGCTTTCTTT; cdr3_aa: CSVELYAKNTEAFF
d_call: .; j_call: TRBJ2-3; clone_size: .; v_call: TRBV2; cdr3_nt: TGTGCCAGCAGGCCCTATTCGTCTAGCACAGATACGCAGTATTTT; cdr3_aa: CASRPYSSSTDTQYF
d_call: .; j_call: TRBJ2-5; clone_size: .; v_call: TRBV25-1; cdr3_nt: TGTGCCAGCAGTGATCAAGCGGAGACCCAGTACTTC; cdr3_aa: CASSDQAETQYF
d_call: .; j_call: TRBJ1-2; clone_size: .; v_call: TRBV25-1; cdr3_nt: TGTGCCAGCAGTGAAGGGCATGGCTACACCTTC; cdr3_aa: CASSEGHGYTF
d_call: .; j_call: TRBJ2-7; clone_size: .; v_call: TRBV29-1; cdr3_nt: TGCAGCGCCGTGCTAGGGGAATTGGGCGGCGAGCAGTACTTC; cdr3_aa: CSAVLGELGGEQYF
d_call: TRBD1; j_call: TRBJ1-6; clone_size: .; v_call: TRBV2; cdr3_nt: TGTGCCGCACTGGGGGGGACAGGGAATTCACCCCTCCACTTT; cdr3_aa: CAALGGTGNSPLHF
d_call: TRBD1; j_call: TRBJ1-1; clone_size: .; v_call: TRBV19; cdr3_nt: TGTGCCAGTAGGGACAGGGACGGTGGGAACACTGAAGCTTTCTTT; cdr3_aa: CASRDRDGGNTEAFF
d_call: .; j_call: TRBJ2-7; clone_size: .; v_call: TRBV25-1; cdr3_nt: TGTGCCAGCAGTGAATTGGACTCTCACGCCCTAGGGGAGCAGTACTTC; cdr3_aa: CASSELDSHALGEQYF
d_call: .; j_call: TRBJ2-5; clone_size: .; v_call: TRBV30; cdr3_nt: TGTGCCTGGAGTTTCGACAGGTCAGAGACCCAGTACTTC; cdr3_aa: CAWSFDRSETQYF
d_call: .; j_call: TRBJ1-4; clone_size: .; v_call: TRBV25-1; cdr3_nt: TGTGCCAGCAGTGACCCTTCTCCCGTTAATGAAAAACTGTTTTTT; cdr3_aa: CASSDPSPVNEKLFF
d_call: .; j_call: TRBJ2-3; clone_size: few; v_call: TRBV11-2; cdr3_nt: TGTGCCAGCAGCTTAAATGTTAAAGATACGCAGTATTTT; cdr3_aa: CASSLNVKDTQYF
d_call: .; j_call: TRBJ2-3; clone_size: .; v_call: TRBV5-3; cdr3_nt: TGTGCCAGAAGCTCCGTTACCCCTTCCCGGGGGAGCACAGATACGCAGTATTTT; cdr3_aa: CARSSVTPSRGSTDTQYF
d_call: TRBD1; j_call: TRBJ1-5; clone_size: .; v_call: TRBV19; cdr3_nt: TGTGCCAGTACACCCCGGGACAGGGGGTATTATCAGCCCCAGCATTTT; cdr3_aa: CASTPRDRGYYQPQHF
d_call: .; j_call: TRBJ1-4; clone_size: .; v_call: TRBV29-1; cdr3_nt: TGCAGCGTTATACAGGGCGCAACTAATGAAAAACTGTTTTTT; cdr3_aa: CSVIQGATNEKLFF
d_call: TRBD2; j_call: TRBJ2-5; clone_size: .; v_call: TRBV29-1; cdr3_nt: TGCAGCGTTGAGCGGTTGGCGGGAGACCCGCGGGAGACCCAGTACTTC; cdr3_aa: CSVERLAGDPRETQYF
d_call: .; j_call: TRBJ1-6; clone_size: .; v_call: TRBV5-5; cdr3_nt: TGTGCCAGCAGCCCGAACAGACAGGTTCGAAATTCACCCCTCCACTTT; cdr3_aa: CASSPNRQVRNSPLHF
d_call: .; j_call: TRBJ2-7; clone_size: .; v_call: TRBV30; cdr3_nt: TGTGCCTGGAGTGTATTAAAGAGTCGACGGGAGAACTACGAGCAGTACTTC; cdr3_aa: CAWSVLKSRRENYEQYF
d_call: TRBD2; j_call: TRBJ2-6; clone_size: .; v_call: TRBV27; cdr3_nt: TGTGCCAGCAGCGCTTCGGGGGGTGCTCACTCTGGGGCCAACGTCCTGACTTTC; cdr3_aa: CASSASGGAHSGANVLTF
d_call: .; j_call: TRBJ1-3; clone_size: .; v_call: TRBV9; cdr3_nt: TGTGCCAGCAGCCTCGCCAGACATTCTTCTGGAAACACCATATATTTT; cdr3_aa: CASSLARHSSGNTIYF
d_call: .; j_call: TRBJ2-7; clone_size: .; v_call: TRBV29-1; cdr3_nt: TGCAGCGTTGGGGGCCAGGGCCTCCGCGAGCAGTACTTC; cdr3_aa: CSVGGQGLREQYF
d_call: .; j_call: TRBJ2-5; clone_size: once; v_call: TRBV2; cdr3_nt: TGTGCCAGCAGTCCGCAAGAGACCCAGTACTTC; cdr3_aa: CASSPQETQYF
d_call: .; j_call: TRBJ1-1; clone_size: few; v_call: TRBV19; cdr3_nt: TGTGCCAGTAGTATCTCCAGGAACACTGAAGCTTTCTTT; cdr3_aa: CASSISRNTEAFF
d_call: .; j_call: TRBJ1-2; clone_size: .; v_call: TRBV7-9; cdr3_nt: TGTGCCCTCGGGACATCATATGGCTACACCTTC; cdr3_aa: CALGTSYGYTF
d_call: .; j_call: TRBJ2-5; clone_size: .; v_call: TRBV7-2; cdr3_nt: TGTGCCAGCAGTTGGGACATTATGAAAGAGACCCAGTACTTC; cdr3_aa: CASSWDIMKETQYF
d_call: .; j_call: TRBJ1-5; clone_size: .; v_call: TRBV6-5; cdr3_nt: TGTGCCAGCAGTTTGTACAGGGATGTGACCAATCAGCCCCAGCATTTT; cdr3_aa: CASSLYRDVTNQPQHF
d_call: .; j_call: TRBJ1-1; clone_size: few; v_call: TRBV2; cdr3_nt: TGTGCCAGCAGTTCCGGACTGGGAAACACTGAAGCTTTCTTT; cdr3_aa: CASSSGLGNTEAFF
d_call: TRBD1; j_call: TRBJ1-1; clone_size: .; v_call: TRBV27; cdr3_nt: TGTGCCAGCAGCTCGACAGGGTTAAGCGGAATGGACACTGAAGCTTTCTTT; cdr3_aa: CASSSTGLSGMDTEAFF
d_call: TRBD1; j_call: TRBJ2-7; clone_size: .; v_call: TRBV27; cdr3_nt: TGTGCCAGAAAGTACCGGGACAGCTCCTACGAGCAGTACTTC; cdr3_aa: CARKYRDSSYEQYF
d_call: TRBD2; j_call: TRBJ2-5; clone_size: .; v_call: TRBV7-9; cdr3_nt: TGTGCCAGCAGCGGTAGCGGGGGGGACCCAGAGACCCAGTACTTC; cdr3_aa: CASSGSGGDPETQYF
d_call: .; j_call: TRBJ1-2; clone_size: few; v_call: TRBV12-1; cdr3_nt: TGTGCCAGCACCGACGGGTTTGGCTACACCTTC; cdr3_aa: CASTDGFGYTF
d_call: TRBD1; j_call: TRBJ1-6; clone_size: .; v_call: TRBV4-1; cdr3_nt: TGCGCCAGCAGCCTAGGAGACAGGGGGCTTGAACATTCACCCCTCCACTTT; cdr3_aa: CASSLGDRGLEHSPLHF
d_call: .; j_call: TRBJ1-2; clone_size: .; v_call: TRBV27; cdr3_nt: TGTGCCAGCAGTTTTTCACAGAACTATGGCTACACCTTC; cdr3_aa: CASSFSQNYGYTF
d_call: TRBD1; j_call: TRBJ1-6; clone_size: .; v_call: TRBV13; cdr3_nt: TGTGCCAGCAGCTGGAATACCGGGACAGTTAATTCACCCCTCCACTTT; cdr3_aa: CASSWNTGTVNSPLHF
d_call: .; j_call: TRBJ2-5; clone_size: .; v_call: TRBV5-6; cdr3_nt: TGTGCCAGCAGCTTGCGAGGGCCAAGTCTTGAGACCCAGTACTTC; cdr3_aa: CASSLRGPSLETQYF
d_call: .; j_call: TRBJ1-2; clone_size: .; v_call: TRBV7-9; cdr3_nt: TGTGCCAGCAGCCCTACCCCGGACACCAATGGCTACACCTTC; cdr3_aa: CASSPTPDTNGYTF
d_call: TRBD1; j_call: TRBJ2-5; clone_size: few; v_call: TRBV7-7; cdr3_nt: TGTGCTAGCAGCTTAAGGGGACAGCAAGAGACCCAGTACTTC; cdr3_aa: CASSLRGQQETQYF
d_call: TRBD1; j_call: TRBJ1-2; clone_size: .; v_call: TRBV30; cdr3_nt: TGTGCCTGGAGTGTACCCGACAGGGGACAAGGCTACACCTTC; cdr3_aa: CAWSVPDRGQGYTF
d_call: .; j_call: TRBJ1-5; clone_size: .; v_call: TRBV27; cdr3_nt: TGTGCCAGCAGTTTATTCGGAGGAGGCAATCAGCCCCAGCATTTT; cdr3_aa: CASSLFGGGNQPQHF
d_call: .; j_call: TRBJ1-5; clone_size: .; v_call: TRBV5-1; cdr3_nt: TGCGCCAGCAGAGTCGGGGGGACGGAAAATCAGCCCCAGCATTTT; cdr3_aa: CASRVGGTENQPQHF
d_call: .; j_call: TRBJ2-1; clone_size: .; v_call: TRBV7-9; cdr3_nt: TGTGCCAGCAGCCCCGGGACTCCTGGGGGTGAGCAGTTCTTC; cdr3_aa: CASSPGTPGGEQFF
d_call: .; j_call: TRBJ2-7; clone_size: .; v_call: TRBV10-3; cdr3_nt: TGTGCCATCAGTGAGTCGGGGGCGGGGCAGTACTTC; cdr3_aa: CAISESGAGQYF
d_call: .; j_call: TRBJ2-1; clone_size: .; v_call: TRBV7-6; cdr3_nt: TGTGCCAGCAGCGGGGGGAATGAGCAGTTCTTC; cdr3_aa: CASSGGNEQFF
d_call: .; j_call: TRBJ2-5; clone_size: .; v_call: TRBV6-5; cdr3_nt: TGTGCCAGCAGTTACTCGTGGGGAGGGGGGGCGACCCAGTACTTC; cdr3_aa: CASSYSWGGGATQYF